This is a list of T cell receptor beta chains from one sample in a study of Ad26.COV2.S vaccination and SARS-CoV-2 variants. Repertoires were generated with immunoSEQ multiplex PCR, while TCRdb's copy carries only in-frame clones and drops some. The sample carries about 480,000 clones, around nine tenths recorded once. Sample: peripheral blood, taken in a trial of Ad26.COV2.S vaccine versus placebo. The receptor source for this set is a person between 18 and 65 years old who received the Ad26.COV2.S COVID-19 vaccine or a placebo. CDR3s include the opening cysteine and the closing phenylalanine or tryptophan. The D gene is left open where the match is weak. Rows give clone size only sometimes, using once, few, many, or a class for an expanded clone.

D gene	V gene	CDR3 length	J gene	clone size	CDR3 protein	CDR3 DNA
TRBD1	TRBV5-4	15	TRBJ2-3	few	CASSYRTGGLDTQYF	TGTGCCAGCAGCTACCGGACAGGGGGCTTAGATACGCAGTATTTT
TRBD2	TRBV7-9	16	TRBJ2-2	NA	CASSLASGRAAGELFF	TGTGCCAGCAGCTTAGCTAGCGGGAGGGCCGCCGGGGAGCTGTTTTTT
NA	TRBV18	15	TRBJ1-2	NA	CASSPAGTRARGYTF	TGTGCCAGCTCACCGGCCGGGACAAGGGCTCGGGGCTACACCTTC
NA	TRBV24-1	15	TRBJ2-1	NA	CATSDFPGPLNEQFF	TGTGCCACCAGTGATTTTCCAGGGCCCCTCAATGAGCAGTTCTTC
TRBD2	TRBV27	13	TRBJ2-7	NA	CASSWGGSGEQYF	TGTGCCAGCAGTTGGGGCGGGAGTGGAGAGCAGTACTTC
TRBD2	TRBV9	17	TRBJ2-1	NA	CASSPALAGPAYNEQFF	TGTGCCAGCAGCCCTGCCCTAGCGGGACCGGCCTACAATGAGCAGTTCTTC
NA	TRBV7-2	12	TRBJ2-7	NA	CASSVGDYEQYF	TGTGCCAGCAGCGTGGGGGACTACGAGCAGTACTTC
NA	TRBV6-6	15	TRBJ2-4	once	CASSFSARAKNIQYF	TGTGCCAGCAGTTTCTCGGCTAGGGCCAAAAACATTCAGTACTTC
NA	TRBV4-2	13	TRBJ2-5	NA	CASSQRGGETQYF	TGTGCCAGCAGCCAAAGAGGAGGGGAGACCCAGTACTTC
NA	TRBV4-3	14	TRBJ2-7	NA	CASSQDARGYEQYF	TGCGCCAGCAGCCAAGATGCACGAGGCTACGAGCAGTACTTC
TRBD1	TRBV10-2	16	TRBJ2-5	once	CASSEAGGVVGETQYF	TGCGCCAGCAGTGAGGCAGGGGGCGTCGTCGGAGAGACCCAGTACTTC
NA	TRBV5-6	13	TRBJ1-1	NA	CASSSEGGTEAFF	TGTGCCAGCAGCTCGGAGGGGGGCACTGAAGCTTTCTTT
NA	TRBV28	13	TRBJ2-7	NA	CATRGDTSYEQYF	TGTGCCACCAGGGGGGACACCTCCTACGAGCAGTACTTC
NA	TRBV5-1	13	TRBJ1-3	NA	CASGAGPGNTIYF	TGCGCCAGCGGGGCGGGACCTGGAAACACCATATATTTT
NA	TRBV11-2	14	TRBJ2-7	NA	CASSLGLAEYEQYF	TGTGCCAGCAGCTTGGGGCTAGCTGAGTACGAGCAGTACTTC
TRBD1	TRBV9	16	TRBJ2-1	NA	CASSVELGQGYNEQFF	TGTGCCAGCAGCGTAGAATTGGGACAGGGGTACAATGAGCAGTTCTTC
TRBD1	TRBV24-1	18	TRBJ1-5	NA	CATSDHSQGAYSNQPQHF	TGTGCCACCAGTGACCATTCACAGGGGGCCTATAGCAATCAGCCCCAGCATTTT
TRBD2	TRBV24-1	16	TRBJ2-7	few	CATSDFGTSGTYEQYF	TGTGCCACCAGTGATTTTGGGACTAGCGGGACCTACGAGCAGTACTTC
NA	TRBV7-8	15	TRBJ1-4	few	CASSSAGSTNEKLFF	TGTGCCAGCAGCTCCGCGGGGTCCACTAATGAAAAACTGTTTTTT
NA	TRBV28	15	TRBJ1-6	NA	CASSLRDWYNSPLHF	TGTGCCAGCAGTCTCCGGGACTGGTATAATTCACCCCTCCACTTT
NA	TRBV2	15	TRBJ1-4	NA	CASRRDLTRGEKLFF	TGTGCCAGCCGAAGAGACCTAACACGTGGTGAAAAACTGTTTTTT
NA	TRBV19	12	TRBJ2-2	NA	CASSQGSGELFF	TGTGCCAGTAGTCAGGGGAGCGGGGAGCTGTTTTTT
NA	TRBV11-2	13	TRBJ2-2	NA	CASSPRYTGELFF	TGTGCCAGCAGCCCGCGGTACACCGGGGAGCTGTTTTTT
NA	TRBV2	15	TRBJ2-1	NA	CASSQGQSSYNEQFF	TGTGCCAGCAGCCAGGGACAAAGCTCCTACAATGAGCAGTTCTTC
NA	TRBV6-5	15	TRBJ2-4	NA	CASSRGASVGNIQYF	TGTGCCAGCAGTCGGGGGGCTAGCGTAGGAAACATTCAGTACTTC
TRBD2	TRBV27	12	TRBJ2-1	NA	CASSPRTSAQFF	TGTGCCAGCAGTCCACGGACTAGCGCGCAGTTCTTC
NA	TRBV19	11	TRBJ2-4	NA	CASSSRQQEYF	TGTGCCAGTAGCTCTAGACAGCAGGAGTACTTC
NA	TRBV28	13	TRBJ1-5	few	CASSKGSGQPQHF	TGTGCCAGCAGTAAGGGGTCGGGTCAGCCCCAGCATTTT
NA	TRBV5-1	13	TRBJ1-2	few	CASSLAGDAGYTF	TGCGCCAGCAGCTTGGCAGGGGACGCTGGCTACACCTTC
TRBD1	TRBV6-5	15	TRBJ2-7	once	CASRSGQGRTYEQYF	TGTGCCAGCAGATCTGGACAGGGGAGGACCTACGAGCAGTACTTC
TRBD2	TRBV11-3	16	TRBJ2-7	NA	CASSLGVAGGVYEQYF	TGTGCCAGCAGCTTAGGGGTAGCGGGAGGGGTCTACGAGCAGTACTTC
TRBD2	TRBV7-9	14	TRBJ2-3	NA	CASSWSGSGHTQYF	TGTGCCAGCAGCTGGAGCGGGAGTGGCCATACGCAGTATTTT
NA	TRBV19	17	TRBJ2-2	NA	CASSTSRTYGGTGELFF	TGTGCCAGTAGTACGTCCCGGACATATGGAGGCACCGGGGAGCTGTTTTTT
TRBD2	TRBV7-9	18	TRBJ2-1	NA	CASSTGTSGGSSYNEQFF	TGTGCCAGCAGCACGGGGACTAGCGGGGGGAGCTCCTACAATGAGCAGTTCTTC
NA	TRBV11-3	12	TRBJ2-2	NA	CASSLAAGELFF	TGTGCCAGCAGCTTAGCAGCCGGGGAGCTGTTTTTT
TRBD1	TRBV6-6	14	TRBJ1-3	NA	CASRNRGLGNTIYF	TGTGCCAGCAGAAACAGGGGATTAGGAAACACCATATATTTT
TRBD1	TRBV5-4	14	TRBJ2-7	NA	CASSYPGQEYEQYF	TGTGCCAGCAGCTATCCGGGACAGGAGTACGAGCAGTACTTC
NA	TRBV28	13	TRBJ1-2	NA	CASRGNRFYGYTF	TGTGCCAGCAGAGGTAACAGGTTCTATGGCTACACCTTC
NA	TRBV6-6	14	TRBJ2-5	NA	CASSYHSSYETQYF	TGTGCCAGCAGTTACCACTCCAGCTATGAGACCCAGTACTTC
NA	TRBV2	12	TRBJ2-7	NA	CASSVRQYEQYF	TGTGCCAGCAGTGTTCGCCAGTACGAGCAGTACTTC
TRBD1	TRBV7-9	13	TRBJ1-4	NA	CASQTGSGEKLFF	TGTGCCAGCCAGACAGGGTCGGGTGAAAAACTGTTTTTT
NA	TRBV5-4	14	TRBJ1-2	NA	CASSLASGLSGYTF	TGTGCCAGCAGCTTGGCCTCAGGCCTTAGTGGCTACACCTTC
NA	TRBV19	13	TRBJ1-1	NA	CASSTTANTEAFF	TGTGCCAGTAGTACAACAGCGAACACTGAAGCTTTCTTT
NA	TRBV12-2	17	TRBJ1-1	NA	CASRLVSWPLMNTEAFF	TGTGCAAGTCGCTTAGTTTCATGGCCTCTCATGAACACTGAAGCTTTCTTT
TRBD1	TRBV28	17	TRBJ1-2	NA	CASSSPFRRGGNYGYTF	TGTGCCAGCAGTTCACCCTTCCGCAGGGGGGGAAACTATGGCTACACCTTC
NA	TRBV6-2/TRBV6-3	16	TRBJ1-1	NA	CASSSDRMAGGAEAFF	TGTGCCAGCAGTTCCGACAGGATGGCAGGTGGGGCTGAAGCTTTCTTT
TRBD1	TRBV11-1	15	TRBJ1-6	NA	CASSRDRTSYSPLHF	TGTGCCAGCAGCCGGGACAGGACCTCGTATTCACCCCTCCACTTT
TRBD2	TRBV27	13	TRBJ2-7	NA	CASRRVGGYEQYF	TGTGCCAGCAGGAGGGTGGGGGGGTACGAGCAGTACTTC
NA	TRBV15	15	TRBJ1-4	NA	CATSREGATNEKLFF	TGTGCCACCAGCAGAGAGGGGGCAACTAATGAAAAACTGTTTTTT